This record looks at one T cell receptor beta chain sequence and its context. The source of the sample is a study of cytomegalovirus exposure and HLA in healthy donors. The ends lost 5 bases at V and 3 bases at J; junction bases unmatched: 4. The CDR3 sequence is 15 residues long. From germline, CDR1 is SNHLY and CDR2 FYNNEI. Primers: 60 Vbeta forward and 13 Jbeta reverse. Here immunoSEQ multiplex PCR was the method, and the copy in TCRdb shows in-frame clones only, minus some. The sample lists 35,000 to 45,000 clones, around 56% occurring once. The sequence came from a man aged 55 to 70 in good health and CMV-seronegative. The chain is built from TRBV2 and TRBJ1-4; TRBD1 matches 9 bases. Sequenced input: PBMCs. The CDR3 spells CASSPDRGANEKLFF. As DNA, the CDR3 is TGTGCCAGCAGTCCGGACAGGGGCGCTAATGAAAAACTGTTTTTT.